A selection of T cell receptor beta chains follows, all from one sample in a study of blood T cell repertoires in COVID-19. Profiling relied on immunoSEQ multiplex PCR, and the TCRdb table lists in-frame clones only, not all of them. The table includes 250,000 to 400,000 clones, about 91% detected once. Sequenced: peripheral blood. These receptors all come from a woman aged 30 to 39 with COVID-19, enrolled during active disease. CDR3s include the opening cysteine and the closing phenylalanine or tryptophan. A D gene is named only where the DNA matches it firmly. Clone size is given for some rows only: seen once, a few or many times, or a class if the clone is expanded.

J | size | length | V | D | DNA | CDR3
TRBJ1-2 | once | 15 | TRBV5-4 | TRBD1 | TGTGCCAGCAGCTGGGTCCGGGACAGGCTAGCTGGCTACACCTTC | CASSWVRDRLAGYTF
TRBJ1-5 | - | 16 | TRBV27 | - | TGTGCCAGCAGACCCTCCGGGTTACGGGTATATCAGCCCCAGCATTTT | CASRPSGLRVYQPQHF
TRBJ1-6 | - | 15 | TRBV6-5 | - | TGTGCCAGCAAGGAGGAAGTCACTCATAATTCACCCCTCCACTTT | CASKEEVTHNSPLHF
TRBJ2-3 | - | 16 | TRBV11-2 | - | TGTGCCAGCAGCACAGACCAATCCAAGCGGTCAGATACGCAGTATTTT | CASSTDQSKRSDTQYF
TRBJ2-1 | - | 16 | TRBV5-5 | TRBD2 | TGTGCCAGCAGCTTCCCCCCGAGCGGGGGACACAATGAGCAGTTCTTC | CASSFPPSGGHNEQFF
TRBJ2-5 | - | 14 | TRBV9 | TRBD1 | TGTGCCAGCAGCCGGGACAGGCGACAAGAGACCCAGTACTTC | CASSRDRRQETQYF
TRBJ1-4 | - | 14 | TRBV19 | - | TGTGCCAGTAGTATCAGACAGGCTAATGAAAAACTGTTTTTT | CASSIRQANEKLFF
TRBJ1-4 | - | 15 | TRBV11-1 | TRBD1 | TGTGCCAGCAGCAGACCGGGACAGTCTAATGAAAAACTGTTTTTT | CASSRPGQSNEKLFF
TRBJ1-1 | - | 14 | TRBV13 | - | TGTGCCAGCAGCCCCGGGGGGTGGGGCACTGAAGCTTTCTTT | CASSPGGWGTEAFF
TRBJ1-2 | once | 16 | TRBV11-2 | - | TGTGCCAGCACGCCCTACGCGGGGGCTAGTGACTATGGCTACACCTTC | CASTPYAGASDYGYTF
TRBJ1-3 | - | 17 | TRBV18 | - | TGTGCCAGCTCACCACCGAATGGACACAGCTCTGGAAACACCATATATTTT | CASSPPNGHSSGNTIYF
TRBJ2-2 | - | 18 | TRBV19 | - | TGTGCCAGTAGATTCGGACAGAAGCCCGATTCGAACACCGGGGAGCTGTTTTTT | CASRFGQKPDSNTGELFF
TRBJ2-1 | - | 15 | TRBV5-1 | - | TGCGCCAGCAGCGAGCAATCCTCCGCCACAGGTGAGCAGTTCTTC | CASSEQSSATGEQFF
TRBJ2-5 | - | 15 | TRBV5-1 | TRBD2 | TGCGCCAGCAGCCCAAGACCGGGACTAGAAGAGACCCAGTACTTC | CASSPRPGLEETQYF
TRBJ1-3 | - | 21 | TRBV28 | TRBD1 | TGTGCCAGCAGACGTACCGGGACAGGGGGCGAGTTTTGGGGTAGGGGAAACACCATATATTTT | CASRRTGTGGEFWGRGNTIYF
TRBJ2-1 | - | 16 | TRBV4-3 | - | TGCGCCAGCAGCCACAACCCGACCTTGGGGCACAATGAGCAGTTCTTC | CASSHNPTLGHNEQFF
TRBJ1-2 | - | 13 | TRBV5-1 | - | TGCGCCAGCAGCTTGCGGGAGAACTATGGCTACACCTTC | CASSLRENYGYTF
TRBJ1-2 | - | 14 | TRBV20-1 | - | TGCAGTGCTAGTTTGCTGTCTAGAGGATATGGCTACACCTTC | CSASLLSRGYGYTF
TRBJ2-5 | - | 15 | TRBV4-3 | TRBD2 | TGCGCCAGCAGCCAAGATATCGGGGGGCAAGAGACCCAGTACTTC | CASSQDIGGQETQYF
TRBJ2-2 | - | 16 | TRBV10-2 | TRBD2 | TGCGCCAGCCGACTAGCGGGGGGGCCCAACACCGGGGAGCTGTTTTTT | CASRLAGGPNTGELFF
TRBJ2-3 | - | 13 | TRBV19 | - | TGTGCCAGTAGTATAGCTAGCACAGATACGCAGTATTTT | CASSIASTDTQYF
TRBJ1-5 | - | 14 | TRBV30 | - | TGTGCCTGGAGTGTACCGGTAGAAAATCAGCCCCAGCATTTT | CAWSVPVENQPQHF
TRBJ1-2 | - | 13 | TRBV2 | - | TGTGCCAGCAAGGCTGCGGGTGTTGGTGGCTACACCTTC | CASKAAGVGGYTF
TRBJ1-6 | - | 14 | TRBV6-1 | - | TGTGCCAGCAGTGAACGGGGGGGTGTTTCACCCCTCCACTTT | CASSERGGVSPLHF
TRBJ1-2 | - | 14 | TRBV7-9 | - | TGTGCCAGCAGCCCTGACAACAGGGCGAGTGGCTACACCTTC | CASSPDNRASGYTF
TRBJ2-5 | - | 15 | TRBV20-1 | - | TGCAGTGCTAGTCGTGGGAGGGGGGGGCAAGAGACCCAGTACTTC | CSASRGRGGQETQYF
TRBJ2-4 | - | 15 | TRBV3-1/TRBV3-2 | TRBD2 | TGTGCCAGCAGCCAAGCTTTCGGGGGGGAGATCATTCAGTACTTC | CASSQAFGGEIIQYF
TRBJ2-2 | - | 15 | TRBV20-1 | TRBD2 | TGCAGTGCTAGTTTCGGGGGGGCCGGAACCGGGGAGCTGTTTTTT | CSASFGGAGTGELFF
TRBJ2-1 | - | 13 | TRBV2 | - | TGTGCCAGCAGTGTCGACTACCGGAGGGAGCAGTTCTTC | CASSVDYRREQFF
TRBJ1-5 | - | 16 | TRBV27 | - | TGTGCCAGCAGTTTATCGCGCCGAGTTCCCAATCAGCCCCAGCATTTT | CASSLSRRVPNQPQHF
TRBJ1-5 | - | 15 | TRBV9 | - | TGTGCCAGCAGCGTAGAGGGGGAGTTGAATCAGCCCCAGCATTTT | CASSVEGELNQPQHF
TRBJ2-3 | - | 16 | TRBV10-1 | - | TGCGCCAGCAGTGAAGTTACAGGGTCAAGCACAGATACGCAGTATTTT | CASSEVTGSSTDTQYF
TRBJ2-1 | - | 16 | TRBV4-1 | - | TGCGCCAGCAGCCAGATACCGGGACAAGTATACAATGAGCAGTTCTTC | CASSQIPGQVYNEQFF
TRBJ1-1 | - | 11 | TRBV2 | TRBD1 | TGTGCCAGCAAGGGGGCAGGGGAAGCTTTCTTT | CASKGAGEAFF
TRBJ2-2 | - | 17 | TRBV19 | TRBD1 | TGTGCCAGTAGTATATTCTTAGGGGGCCCATCCGCCGGGGAGCTGTTTTTT | CASSIFLGGPSAGELFF